What follows describes a single TCR beta chain. This sample stems from a study of graft-versus-host responses after intestinal transplantation. Assay used: immunoSEQ multiplex PCR; TCRdb lists only in-frame clones, some missing. The sample includes about 9,600 clones, 70% to 90% of them seen just once. CDR3 length: 15 amino acids. Germline lookup yields CDR1 MDHEN and CDR2 SYDVKM. The V and J ends lost 2 bases and 4 bases, in that order; junction bases with no gene match: 3. Investigators treated the graft tissue so that it released intraepithelial and lamina propria lymphocytes. This clonotype was sampled from a human patient who received an intestinal transplant, so some T cells may come from the graft donor. The starting material was ileum tissue, obtained 700 to 850 days after intestinal transplantation. V and J are TRBV28 and TRBJ2-1; 9 bases map to TRBD2. In nucleotides, the CDR3 is TGTGCCAGCAGTTTAATGACTAGCGGTTACAATGAGCAGTTCTTC. Translating gives CASSLMTSGYNEQFF.